The rows below give T cell receptor beta chains drawn from one sample of a study of blood T cell repertoires in COVID-19. Profiled with immunoSEQ multiplex PCR; TCRdb holds only in-frame clones, not every one. The sample has roughly 330,000 clones; around 90% are singletons. Sequencing used peripheral blood. All receptors derive from a man younger than 45 with COVID-19, enrolled during active disease. Both conserved end residues are part of each CDR3. Fields, in order: CDR3 DNA, CDR3 protein, D gene, V gene, J gene, clone size. The D gene is left open where the match is weak. Clone size, where shown, is once, few, many, or a class for clones that have expanded.

DNA: TGTGCCCTTGACAGCCACGAGCAGTACTTC
CDR3: CALDSHEQYF
D: -
V: TRBV30
J: TRBJ2-7
size: -

DNA: TGTGCCAGCAGTTATACTGAGGGGAACACCGGGGAGCTGTTTTTT
CDR3: CASSYTEGNTGELFF
D: -
V: TRBV6-6
J: TRBJ2-2
size: -

DNA: TGCAGCGTTGAAGGGATCGAGGGGCCCCAGCATTTT
CDR3: CSVEGIEGPQHF
D: -
V: TRBV29-1
J: TRBJ1-5
size: -

DNA: TGCAGCGTTGAAAGCGGGAGAGGCCCAGATACGCAGTATTTT
CDR3: CSVESGRGPDTQYF
D: TRBD2
V: TRBV29-1
J: TRBJ2-3
size: once

DNA: TGTGCCAGCTCTAGACTCCTGGACAGGGGTCAGGCAGATACGCAGTATTTT
CDR3: CASSRLLDRGQADTQYF
D: TRBD1
V: TRBV27
J: TRBJ2-3
size: -

DNA: TGTGCCAGCAGTTTATGGGGCGCGAACACCGGGGAGCTGTTTTTT
CDR3: CASSLWGANTGELFF
D: -
V: TRBV27
J: TRBJ2-2
size: -

DNA: TGTGCCAGCAGCGTAGAGGGACTAGCGGGGCAAGAGACCCAGTACTTC
CDR3: CASSVEGLAGQETQYF
D: TRBD2
V: TRBV9
J: TRBJ2-5
size: -

DNA: TGTGCCAGCAGCTTGCGGCGCCTCTACGAGCAGTACTTC
CDR3: CASSLRRLYEQYF
D: -
V: TRBV7-2
J: TRBJ2-7
size: once

DNA: TGTGCCAGCCCACCAGGGACAGGGGGCCTAATGAACACTGAAGCTTTCTTT
CDR3: CASPPGTGGLMNTEAFF
D: TRBD1
V: TRBV18
J: TRBJ1-1
size: -

DNA: TGTGCCAGCAGTGCGATTCGAAGCACAGATACGCAGTATTTT
CDR3: CASSAIRSTDTQYF
D: -
V: TRBV27
J: TRBJ2-3
size: -

DNA: TGCGCCAGCAGCTTGATTCGGGGGACTGGCTACACCTTC
CDR3: CASSLIRGTGYTF
D: -
V: TRBV5-1
J: TRBJ1-2
size: -

DNA: TGTGCCAGCTCACGGAACGCGGAGACCGGGGAGCTGTTTTTT
CDR3: CASSRNAETGELFF
D: -
V: TRBV18
J: TRBJ2-2
size: -

DNA: TGTGCCAGTAGTTTCCAAGGACTGATTGGTGAAGCTTTCTTT
CDR3: CASSFQGLIGEAFF
D: -
V: TRBV19
J: TRBJ1-1
size: -

DNA: TGCGCCAGCAGCCGTGGACTAGCGGCACAGTCCAAGAACACCGGGGAGCTGTTTTTT
CDR3: CASSRGLAAQSKNTGELFF
D: TRBD2
V: TRBV4-1
J: TRBJ2-2
size: -

DNA: TGTGCCAGCAGCCCACAGGGGGCGGTGGAGACCCAGTACTTC
CDR3: CASSPQGAVETQYF
D: TRBD1
V: TRBV6-6
J: TRBJ2-5
size: once

DNA: TGTGCCACCAGATGGGGACTAGCGGCGAACACCGGGGAGCTGTTTTTT
CDR3: CATRWGLAANTGELFF
D: TRBD2
V: TRBV15
J: TRBJ2-2
size: -

DNA: TGTGCCAGCAGGACAGGGGCTAGACACGAGCAGTACTTC
CDR3: CASRTGARHEQYF
D: TRBD1
V: TRBV28
J: TRBJ2-7
size: -

DNA: TGTGCCAGCAGTTTCGGACTAGCGGAGCAGTTCTTC
CDR3: CASSFGLAEQFF
D: TRBD2
V: TRBV12-3/TRBV12-4
J: TRBJ2-1
size: -

DNA: TGTGCCAGCAGCTTAGGGGGAGCGGGGAGCTCTGGGGCCAACGTCCTGACTTTC
CDR3: CASSLGGAGSSGANVLTF
D: TRBD2
V: TRBV7-2
J: TRBJ2-6
size: -

DNA: TGTGCAAGTCGGCCGGACTTTTCAGATACGCAGTATTTT
CDR3: CASRPDFSDTQYF
D: -
V: TRBV12-2
J: TRBJ2-3
size: -

DNA: TGTGCCAGCAGCCGTCCCGGGACAGGGCTTTCACCCCTCCACTTT
CDR3: CASSRPGTGLSPLHF
D: TRBD1
V: TRBV6-5
J: TRBJ1-6
size: -

DNA: TGTGCCAGCAGGAGACTAGCGGGCAGCACAGATACGCAGTATTTT
CDR3: CASRRLAGSTDTQYF
D: TRBD2
V: TRBV6-4
J: TRBJ2-3
size: -

DNA: TGTGCCAGTTTTACAGGGGGTCAGCCCCAGCATTTT
CDR3: CASFTGGQPQHF
D: TRBD1
V: TRBV19
J: TRBJ1-5
size: -

DNA: TGTGCCAGCAGCTCCCCCGGGACAGGGGGGACCCACCACGAAAAACTGTTTTTT
CDR3: CASSSPGTGGTHHEKLFF
D: TRBD1
V: TRBV7-9
J: TRBJ1-4
size: few

DNA: TGCGCCAGCAGCTTGCAGGAGAACACTGAAGCTTTCTTT
CDR3: CASSLQENTEAFF
D: -
V: TRBV5-1
J: TRBJ1-1
size: few

DNA: TGTGCCAGCAGTTACAGCGGAGCGGGAGGGCCAGACGAGCAGTTCTTC
CDR3: CASSYSGAGGPDEQFF
D: TRBD2
V: TRBV6-2/TRBV6-3
J: TRBJ2-1
size: -

DNA: TGTGCCAGCAGCCAAGGATTGACAGCGGGAGCTTACGAGCAGTACTTC
CDR3: CASSQGLTAGAYEQYF
D: TRBD2
V: TRBV3-1/TRBV3-2
J: TRBJ2-7
size: -

DNA: TGTGCCAGCTCACCAGGGGTCGGACAGGGAAACGAGCAGTACTTC
CDR3: CASSPGVGQGNEQYF
D: TRBD1
V: TRBV18
J: TRBJ2-7
size: -

DNA: TGTGCCAGCAGCTTAGAGGCAGGGCCAACCTACGAGCAGTACTTC
CDR3: CASSLEAGPTYEQYF
D: -
V: TRBV7-2
J: TRBJ2-7
size: -

DNA: TGCGCCAGCAGTCCTCAGGGGGCAAATTCACCCCTCCACTTT
CDR3: CASSPQGANSPLHF
D: TRBD1
V: TRBV5-1
J: TRBJ1-6
size: -

DNA: TGCGCCAGCAGCCAAGCCCCAGGGGCTCATCAGCCCCAGCATTTT
CDR3: CASSQAPGAHQPQHF
D: -
V: TRBV4-3
J: TRBJ1-5
size: -

DNA: TGCAGCGTCATCTCCGGGACAGGGGTCCGGAGGCTGTTTTTT
CDR3: CSVISGTGVRRLFF
D: TRBD1
V: TRBV29-1
J: TRBJ1-4
size: -

DNA: TGTGCCAGCAGCAAAGGGACAGGCCTTAGCAATCAGCCCCAGCATTTT
CDR3: CASSKGTGLSNQPQHF
D: -
V: TRBV21-1
J: TRBJ1-5
size: -

DNA: TGCGCCAGCAGCTTGGGGGGTGCAGGGGACACAGATACGCAGTATTTT
CDR3: CASSLGGAGDTDTQYF
D: -
V: TRBV5-1
J: TRBJ2-3
size: -

DNA: TGTGCCAGCAGTTCGGCCGGGACAGGGAACCGAGGGGGTGGCTACACCTTC
CDR3: CASSSAGTGNRGGGYTF
D: TRBD1
V: TRBV28
J: TRBJ1-2
size: few

DNA: TGTGCCAGCAACCGGCAGGGCCTCGATTCACCCCTCCACTTT
CDR3: CASNRQGLDSPLHF
D: -
V: TRBV6-1
J: TRBJ1-6
size: once

DNA: TGTGCCAGCAGTTTGACAGGGGGGAACACTGAAGCTTTCTTT
CDR3: CASSLTGGNTEAFF
D: TRBD1
V: TRBV6-5
J: TRBJ1-1
size: -

DNA: TGCGCCAGCAGCCAAAGACTAGCGGGAGTGACCGGGGAGCTGTTTTTT
CDR3: CASSQRLAGVTGELFF
D: TRBD2
V: TRBV4-3
J: TRBJ2-2
size: -

DNA: TGTGCCAGCAGCTTAGGAGGGACTAGCGGCTACAATGAGCAGTTCTTC
CDR3: CASSLGGTSGYNEQFF
D: TRBD2
V: TRBV7-2
J: TRBJ2-1
size: -

DNA: TGTGCCAGCAGCCCTACACAGGGTCTGTTTTCACCCCTCCACTTT
CDR3: CASSPTQGLFSPLHF
D: -
V: TRBV5-4
J: TRBJ1-6
size: -

DNA: TGTGCCAGCAGTTTACTGAGAGGCAATAATTCACCCCTCCACTTT
CDR3: CASSLLRGNNSPLHF
D: -
V: TRBV28
J: TRBJ1-6
size: once

DNA: TGTGCCAGCAGTAGGGACAGGGATACCTATGGCTACACCTTC
CDR3: CASSRDRDTYGYTF
D: TRBD1
V: TRBV6-5
J: TRBJ1-2
size: -

DNA: TGCAGCGCCGGGACTCCGTTTAACACCGGGGAGCTGTTTTTT
CDR3: CSAGTPFNTGELFF
D: -
V: TRBV29-1
J: TRBJ2-2
size: -

DNA: TGCGCCAGCAGCTTGGGAGGTCAGGGAGGCGAAAAACTGTTTTTT
CDR3: CASSLGGQGGEKLFF
D: -
V: TRBV5-1
J: TRBJ1-4
size: -

DNA: TGTGCCAGCAGTGAAGCGCGGGACAGCTACTATGGCTACACCTTC
CDR3: CASSEARDSYYGYTF
D: TRBD1
V: TRBV2
J: TRBJ1-2
size: -

DNA: TGTGCCAGCTCTACCTCCGGACAGGGTAGCAATCAGCCCCAGCATTTT
CDR3: CASSTSGQGSNQPQHF
D: TRBD1
V: TRBV18
J: TRBJ1-5
size: -